The source of this TCR beta chain is a study of identical twins. Findings of the study overall: Twins shared beta out-of-frame sequences in excess, but this excess was weaker. Out-of-frame alpha sequences shared between twins exhibited an excess of low generation probability. For cord blood, abundant beta clonotypes had fewer insertions, unlike memory repertoires, which showed none.

MiXCR, run by TCRdb on the 5' RACE reads, gives a single entry per CDR3 protein. The sample consists of 700,000 or so distinct CDR3 sequences, under 9% of them appearing once. Details on this clonotype: Antigen: not known.

Healthy Caucasians alone served as donors. Germline trimming cut 4 bases from V and 4 bases from J; bases unmatched to any gene: 22. The CDR3 spans 18 residues. Germline-derived CDR1 and CDR2 are DFQATT and SNEGSKA (reference sequence). The data also belong to a second study, concerning yellow fever vaccine responses in identical twins.

The TCR originated in a woman under 30 in good health. V gene TRBV20-1 combines with J gene TRBJ2-7, with 7 bases lining up with TRBD2. Specimen: PBMCs. DNA of the CDR3: TGCAGTGCTAAGCGTCGGACTAGGGACTTTTGGCAGGGTTACGAGCAGTACTTC. It codes for CSAKRRTRDFWQGYEQYF.